This T cell receptor (beta chain) was found in a study of OX40 agonist ivuxolimab in advanced cancers. At the level of the study: Patients were dosed intravenously with ivuxolimab at 0.01 to 10 mg/kg every 2 weeks.

Sequencing used immunoSEQ multiplex PCR; TCRdb keeps in-frame clones, though not all of them. This repertoire shows some 100,000 clones, 65% to 90% found once; its top ten account for 1.5% to 2.5%. In germline, CDR1 is SNHLY, CDR2 FYNNEI. This CDR3 has 12 residues. The V end lost 3 bases, the J end lost 9 bases, and 10 bases lay between the germline ends. Samples of blood were obtained at baseline, on cycle 4 day 1, and on cycle 7 day 1. The sequencing used CD4+ or CD8+ T cells sorted from blood, collected in a trial of the OX40 agonist ivuxolimab. J is TRBJ2-3 and V is TRBV2, with D unclear. The receptor comes from an adult with an advanced solid tumor such as melanoma, head and neck, liver or kidney cancer. The CDR3 DNA is TGTGCCAGCAGTGATGAAGGAACCACGCAGTATTTT. Translating it yields CASSDEGTTQYF.